This T cell receptor beta chain was identified during a study of blood T cell repertoires in COVID-19. Study-level background: From the United States, Italy and Spain came samples of acute and convalescent COVID-19.

Followed over time, Seattle patients had been enrolled while infection was active. J was trimmed by 9 bases and V by 2 bases; bases with no gene match: 5. The germline V gene encodes CDR1 SGHNT and CDR2 YYREEE (reference sequence). The CDR3 consists of 14 residues. Only in-frame clones appear in the TCRdb table, and some are missing; sequencing was by immunoSEQ multiplex PCR. The data contain about 160,000 clones, 85% to 90% of them seen just once; the ten biggest clones take up under 13%. The chain combines TRBV5-4 with TRBJ1-6; 7 positions agree with TRBD1. This TCR was sampled from a woman in her seventies with COVID-19, enrolled during active disease. Sequenced material: peripheral blood. DNA of the CDR3: TGTGCCAGCAGCTTTGACAGGGAAACTTCACCCCTCCACTTT. As protein: CASSFDRETSPLHF.